Below are 4 T cell receptor beta chains sequenced from a single sample in a study of blood T cell repertoires in COVID-19. TCRdb's table, derived via immunoSEQ multiplex PCR, lists solely in-frame clones and lacks some. Among roughly 300,000 clones listed, around 86% were seen once. Sequencing was done on a sample of peripheral blood. These receptors were taken from a human donor in a cohort sampled during active COVID-19.

The genes are TRBV27 and TRBJ2-2, with 7 bases that match TRBD2. V lost 6 bases to trimming and J lost 2 bases; unmatched junction nucleotides: 9. Germline V gives CDR1 MNHEY, CDR2 SMNVEV (reference sequence). This CDR3 region has 16 residues. This CDR3 reads CASRRDLAENTGELFF. In DNA, the CDR3 is TGTGCCAGCAGGAGAGACCTAGCGGAAAACACCGGGGAGCTGTTTTTT.

In nucleotides, the CDR3 is TGTGCCAGCAGCCCACGAGCGTTCCAAGAGACCCAGTACTTC. Translated: CASSPRAFQETQYF. The chain carries TRBV9 and TRBJ2-5; no clear D. Germline V gene data show CDR1 as SGDLS and CDR2 as YYNGEE. Deletions cut 4 bases from V and 1 base from J, with 11 bases between. This CDR3 contains 14 residues.

The gene calls are TRBV27 and TRBJ2-2, with TRBD1 identical over 9 bases. Trimming cost V 4 bases and J 3 bases; bases outside gene matches: 21. This CDR3 has 21 amino acids. CDR1 is MNHEY, CDR2 SMNVEV, per germline (reference sequence). The CDR3 nucleotides are TGTGCCAGCAGTTACCTCGGACAGGGGATAAGACACAATAAGGACACCGGGGAGCTGTTTTTT. Translation gives CASSYLGQGIRHNKDTGELFF.

The chain links TRBV18 to TRBJ1-3; D is perhaps TRBD1 (6 bases). This CDR3 region has 17 residues. CDR1 is KGHSH and CDR2 is LQKENI in the germline V gene. Trimming removed 6 bases at V and 4 bases at J, with 22 bases between. CDR3 bases: TGTGCCAGCTCCGATCCAGGACAGCCCGGCGGGGGAAACACCATATATTTT. Translation gives CASSDPGQPGGGNTIYF.